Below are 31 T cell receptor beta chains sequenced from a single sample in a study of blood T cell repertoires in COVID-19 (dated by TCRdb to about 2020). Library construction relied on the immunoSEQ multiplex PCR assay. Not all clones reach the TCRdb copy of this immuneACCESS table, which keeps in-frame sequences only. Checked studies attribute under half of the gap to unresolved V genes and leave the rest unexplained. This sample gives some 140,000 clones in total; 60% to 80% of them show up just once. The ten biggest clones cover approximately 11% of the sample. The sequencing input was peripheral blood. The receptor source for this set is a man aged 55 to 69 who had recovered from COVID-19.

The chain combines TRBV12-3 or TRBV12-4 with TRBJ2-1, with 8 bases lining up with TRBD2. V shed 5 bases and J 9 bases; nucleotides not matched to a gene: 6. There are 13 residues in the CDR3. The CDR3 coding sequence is TGTGCCAGCAGTCCGGGGGGGCCTGGTGAGCAGTTCTTC. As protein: CASSPGGPGEQFF.

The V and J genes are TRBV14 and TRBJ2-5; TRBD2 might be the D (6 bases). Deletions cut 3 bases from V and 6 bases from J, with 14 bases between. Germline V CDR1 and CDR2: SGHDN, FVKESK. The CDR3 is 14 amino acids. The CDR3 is CASSHPGLWKTQYF. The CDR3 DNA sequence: TGTGCCAGCAGCCACCCGGGACTCTGGAAGACCCAGTACTTC.

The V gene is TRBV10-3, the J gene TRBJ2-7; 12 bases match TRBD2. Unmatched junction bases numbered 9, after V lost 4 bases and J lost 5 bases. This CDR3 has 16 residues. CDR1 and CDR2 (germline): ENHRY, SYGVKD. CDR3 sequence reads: CAISGGGTSGGNEQYF. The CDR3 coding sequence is TGTGCCATCAGTGGGGGCGGTACTAGCGGGGGGAACGAGCAGTACTTC.

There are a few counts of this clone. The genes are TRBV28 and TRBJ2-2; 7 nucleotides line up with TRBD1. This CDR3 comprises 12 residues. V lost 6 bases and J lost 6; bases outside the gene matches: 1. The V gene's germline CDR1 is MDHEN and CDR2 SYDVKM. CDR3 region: CASRTGPGELFF. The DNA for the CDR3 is TGTGCCAGCAGGACAGGGCCCGGGGAGCTGTTTTTT.

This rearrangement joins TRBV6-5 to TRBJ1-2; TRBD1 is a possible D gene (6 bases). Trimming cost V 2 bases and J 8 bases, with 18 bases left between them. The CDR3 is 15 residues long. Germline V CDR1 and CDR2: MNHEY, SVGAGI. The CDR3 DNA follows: TGTGCCAGCAGTTACAACCCGGGACAAGCGTTCGGCTACACCTTC. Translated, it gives CASSYNPGQAFGYTF.

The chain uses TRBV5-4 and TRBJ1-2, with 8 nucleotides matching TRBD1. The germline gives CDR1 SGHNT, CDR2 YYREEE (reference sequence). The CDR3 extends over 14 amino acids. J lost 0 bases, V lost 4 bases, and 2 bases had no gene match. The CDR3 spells CASSLQGANYGYTF. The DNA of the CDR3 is TGTGCCAGCAGCCTACAGGGGGCTAACTATGGCTACACCTTC.

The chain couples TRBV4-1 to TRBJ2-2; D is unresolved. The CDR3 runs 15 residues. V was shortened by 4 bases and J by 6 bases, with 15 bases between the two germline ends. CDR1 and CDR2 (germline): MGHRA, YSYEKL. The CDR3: CASSLRQDSAGELFF. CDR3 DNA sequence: TGCGCCAGCAGCCTTCGGCAGGATAGTGCCGGGGAGCTGTTTTTT.

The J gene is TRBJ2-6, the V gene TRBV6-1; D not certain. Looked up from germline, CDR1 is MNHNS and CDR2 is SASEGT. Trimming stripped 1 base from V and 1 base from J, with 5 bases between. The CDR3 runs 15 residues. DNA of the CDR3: TGTGCCAGCAGTGAAGGGCAATCTGGGGCCAACGTCCTGACTTTC. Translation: CASSEGQSGANVLTF.

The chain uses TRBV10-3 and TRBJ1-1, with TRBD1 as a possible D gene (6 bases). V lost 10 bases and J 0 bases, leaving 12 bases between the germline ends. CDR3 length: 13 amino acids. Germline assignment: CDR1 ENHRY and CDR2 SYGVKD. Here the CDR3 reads CASHRELNTEAFF. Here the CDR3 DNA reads TGTGCCAGCCACAGGGAGTTGAACACTGAAGCTTTCTTT.

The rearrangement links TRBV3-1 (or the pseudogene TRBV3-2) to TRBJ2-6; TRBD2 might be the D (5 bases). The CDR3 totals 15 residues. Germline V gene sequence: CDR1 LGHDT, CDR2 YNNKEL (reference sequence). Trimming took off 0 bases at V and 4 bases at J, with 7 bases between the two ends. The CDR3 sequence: CASSQDGVGANVLTF. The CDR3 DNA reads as TGTGCCAGCAGCCAAGACGGGGTCGGGGCCAACGTCCTGACTTTC.

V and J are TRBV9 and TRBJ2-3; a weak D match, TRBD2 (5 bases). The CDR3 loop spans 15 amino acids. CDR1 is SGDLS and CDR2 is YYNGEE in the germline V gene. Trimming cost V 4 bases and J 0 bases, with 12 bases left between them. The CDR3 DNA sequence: TGTGCCAGCAGCCCCCGCGGGTTAAGCACAGATACGCAGTATTTT. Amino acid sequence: CASSPRGLSTDTQYF.

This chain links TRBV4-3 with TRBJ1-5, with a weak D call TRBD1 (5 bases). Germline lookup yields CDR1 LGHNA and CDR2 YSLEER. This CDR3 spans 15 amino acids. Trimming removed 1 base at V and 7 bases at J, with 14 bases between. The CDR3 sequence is CASSQGRGAGQPQHF. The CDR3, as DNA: TGCGCCAGCAGCCAAGGTAGAGGGGCGGGGCAGCCCCAGCATTTT.

This chain's CDR3 is CASNPGRPGDEQYF. DNA for the CDR3: TGTGCCAGCAACCCGGGCAGGCCCGGGGACGAGCAGTACTTC. The chain couples TRBV27 to TRBJ2-7; D may be TRBD2 (5 bases). Germline loops: CDR1 MNHEY, CDR2 SMNVEV (reference sequence). The CDR3 runs 14 residues. V was trimmed by 7 bases and J by 5 bases, leaving 18 bases between them.

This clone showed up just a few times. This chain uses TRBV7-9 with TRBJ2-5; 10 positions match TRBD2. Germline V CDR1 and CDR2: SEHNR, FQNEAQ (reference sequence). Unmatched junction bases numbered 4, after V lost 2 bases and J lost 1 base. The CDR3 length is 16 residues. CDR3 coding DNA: TGTGCCAGCAGCTTATCTAGCGGGGGTCCCCAAGAGACCCAGTACTTC. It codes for CASSLSSGGPQETQYF.

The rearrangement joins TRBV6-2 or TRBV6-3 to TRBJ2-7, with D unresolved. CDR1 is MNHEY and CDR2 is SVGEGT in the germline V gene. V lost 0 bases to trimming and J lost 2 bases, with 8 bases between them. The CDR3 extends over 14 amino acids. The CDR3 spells CASSYSNNPYEQYF. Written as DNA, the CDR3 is TGTGCCAGCAGTTACTCGAACAATCCCTACGAGCAGTACTTC.

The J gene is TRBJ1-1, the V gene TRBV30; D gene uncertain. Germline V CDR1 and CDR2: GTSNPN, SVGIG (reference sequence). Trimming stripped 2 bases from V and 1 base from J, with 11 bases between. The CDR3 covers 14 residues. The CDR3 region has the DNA TGTGCCTGGAGTCGGGTGGTTTCGAACACTGAAGCTTTCTTT. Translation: CAWSRVVSNTEAFF. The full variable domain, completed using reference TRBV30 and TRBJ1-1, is SQTIHQWPATLVQPVGSPLSLECTVEGTSNPNLYWYRQAAGRGLQLLFYSVGIGQISSEVPQNLSASRPQDRQFILSSKKLLLSDSGFYLCAWSRVVSNTEAFFGQGTRLTVV.

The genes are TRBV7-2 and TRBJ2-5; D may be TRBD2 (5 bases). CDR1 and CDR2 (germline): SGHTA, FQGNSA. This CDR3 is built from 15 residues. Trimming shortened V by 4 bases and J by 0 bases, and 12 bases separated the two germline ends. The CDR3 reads CASSSGLPYQETQYF. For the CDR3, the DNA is TGTGCCAGCAGCTCCGGACTGCCGTACCAAGAGACCCAGTACTTC.

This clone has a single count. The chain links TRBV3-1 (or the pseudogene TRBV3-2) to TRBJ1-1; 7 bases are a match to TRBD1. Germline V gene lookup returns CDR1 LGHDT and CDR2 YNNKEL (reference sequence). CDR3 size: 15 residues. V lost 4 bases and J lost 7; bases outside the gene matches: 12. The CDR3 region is CASSPQGQGDREAFF. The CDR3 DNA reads TGTGCCAGCAGCCCACAGGGGCAGGGGGATCGTGAAGCTTTCTTT.

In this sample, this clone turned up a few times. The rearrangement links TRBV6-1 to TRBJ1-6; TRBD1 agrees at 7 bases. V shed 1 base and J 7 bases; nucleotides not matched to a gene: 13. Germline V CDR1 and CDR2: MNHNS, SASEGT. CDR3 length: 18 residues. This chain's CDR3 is CASSEETGTLHPNSPLHF. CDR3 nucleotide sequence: TGTGCCAGCAGTGAAGAGACAGGGACCCTTCATCCCAATTCACCCCTCCACTTT.

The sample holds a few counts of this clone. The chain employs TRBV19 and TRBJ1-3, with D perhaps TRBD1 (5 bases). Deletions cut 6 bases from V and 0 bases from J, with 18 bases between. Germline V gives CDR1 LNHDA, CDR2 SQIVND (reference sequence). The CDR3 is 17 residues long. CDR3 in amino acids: CASRLRRGRNSGNTIYF. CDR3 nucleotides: TGTGCCAGTAGATTGAGGAGGGGACGAAACTCTGGAAACACCATATATTTT.

The CDR3 bases are TGCGCCAGCAGCCCCGGCGGGGACAGCACTGAAGCTTTCTTT. It is translated as CASSPGGDSTEAFF. V is TRBV5-1 and J is TRBJ1-1, with 7 bases aligning to TRBD1. V was clipped by 4 bases and J by 4 bases; unmatched bases: 7. CDR3 length equals 14 residues. Looked up from germline, CDR1 is SGHRS and CDR2 is YFSETQ.

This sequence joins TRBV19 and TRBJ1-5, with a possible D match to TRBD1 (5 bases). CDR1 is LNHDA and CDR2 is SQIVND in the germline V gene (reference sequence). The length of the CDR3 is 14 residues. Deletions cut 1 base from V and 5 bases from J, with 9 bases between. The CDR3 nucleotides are TGTGCCAGTAGTATAGCGGGGGTAGATCAGCCCCAGCATTTT. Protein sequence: CASSIAGVDQPQHF.

CDR3 loop: CASSTGNEQYF. The CDR3 nucleotides read TGTGCCAGCAGTACAGGGAACGAGCAGTACTTC. The chain combines TRBV6-6 with TRBJ2-7; TRBD1 is a possible D gene (6 bases). This CDR3 is 11 amino acids long. The V end lost 5 bases, the J end lost 5 bases, and 7 bases lay between the germline ends. The germline gives CDR1 MNHNY, CDR2 SVGAGI (reference sequence).

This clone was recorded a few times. The CDR3 is CASSIKGGGYDEQYF. CDR3 DNA: TGTGCCAGCAGTATAAAAGGCGGGGGTTACGACGAGCAGTACTTC. This chain uses TRBV27 with TRBJ2-7; 7 bases map to TRBD2. The CDR3 sequence is 15 residues long. Trimming cost V 5 bases and J 5 bases; bases outside gene matches: 12. Germline lookup yields CDR1 MNHEY and CDR2 SMNVEV (reference sequence).

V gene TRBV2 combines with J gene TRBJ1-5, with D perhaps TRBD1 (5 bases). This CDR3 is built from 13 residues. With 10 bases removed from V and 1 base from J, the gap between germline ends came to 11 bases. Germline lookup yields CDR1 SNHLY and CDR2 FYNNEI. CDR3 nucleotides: TGTGCCATCCGGAGGGGAAGCAATCAGCCCCAGCATTTT. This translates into CAIRRGSNQPQHF.

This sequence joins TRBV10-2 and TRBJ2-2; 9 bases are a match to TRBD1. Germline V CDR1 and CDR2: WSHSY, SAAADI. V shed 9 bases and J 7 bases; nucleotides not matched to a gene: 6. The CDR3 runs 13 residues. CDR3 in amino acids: CASRQGVSGELFF. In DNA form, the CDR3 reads TGCGCCAGTCGACAGGGGGTTAGCGGGGAGCTGTTTTTT.

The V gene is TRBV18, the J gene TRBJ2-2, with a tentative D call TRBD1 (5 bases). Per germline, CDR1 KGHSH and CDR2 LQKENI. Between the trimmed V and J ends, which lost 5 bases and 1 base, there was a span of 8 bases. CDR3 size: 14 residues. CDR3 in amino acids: CASSSQGNTGELFF. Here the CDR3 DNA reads TGTGCCAGCTCAAGTCAGGGGAACACCGGGGAGCTGTTTTTT.

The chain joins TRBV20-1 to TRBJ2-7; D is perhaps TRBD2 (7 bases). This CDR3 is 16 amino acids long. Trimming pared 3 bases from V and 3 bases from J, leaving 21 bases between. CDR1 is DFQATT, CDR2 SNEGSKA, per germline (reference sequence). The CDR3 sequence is CSASLMGGAGDYEQYF. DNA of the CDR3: TGCAGTGCTAGTCTTATGGGGGGGGCGGGAGACTACGAGCAGTACTTC.

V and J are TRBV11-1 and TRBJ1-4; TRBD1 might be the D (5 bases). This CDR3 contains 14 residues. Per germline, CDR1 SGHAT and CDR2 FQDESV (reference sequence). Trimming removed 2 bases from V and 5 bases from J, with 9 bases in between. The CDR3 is CASSLQGVNEKLFF. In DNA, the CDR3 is TGTGCCAGCAGCTTACAGGGTGTCAATGAAAAACTGTTTTTT. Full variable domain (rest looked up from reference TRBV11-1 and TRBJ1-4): EAEVAQSPRYKITEKSQAVAFWCDPISGHATLYWYRQILGQGPELLVQFQDESVVDDSQLPKDRFSAERLKGVDSTLKIQPAELGDSAMYLCASSLQGVNEKLFFGSGTQLSVL.

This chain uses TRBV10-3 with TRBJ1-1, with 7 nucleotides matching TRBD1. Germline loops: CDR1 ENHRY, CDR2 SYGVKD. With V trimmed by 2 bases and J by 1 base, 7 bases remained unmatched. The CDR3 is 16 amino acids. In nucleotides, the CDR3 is TGTGCCATCAGTGAGAACAGGGGCGCGGAGAACACTGAAGCTTTCTTT. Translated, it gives CAISENRGAENTEAFF.

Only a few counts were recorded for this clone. The CDR3 is CASSEAGQSYQPQHF. CDR3 nucleotide sequence: TGTGCCAGCAGTGAAGCGGGACAGTCTTATCAGCCCCAGCATTTT. This sequence joins TRBV6-1 and TRBJ1-5, with TRBD1 matching 7 bases. This CDR3 is 15 amino acids long. V dropped 0 bases and J dropped 5; count of bases not matched to a gene: 4. The germline gives CDR1 MNHNS, CDR2 SASEGT.